A single sample gave rise to the 29 T cell receptor beta chains below, sequenced in a study of early T cells in non-severe SARS-CoV-2 infection. Each CDR3 protein gets one entry after TCRdb re-called the 5' RACE reads with MiXCR. The table records around 70,000 distinct CDR3 sequences, less than 15% of them present only once. The sample consisted of whole blood. These receptors were obtained from an adult who was a healthcare worker with PCR-confirmed SARS-CoV-2 infection or an uninfected control (not recorded which).

This clonotype has ten or more counts. The rearrangement links TRBV14 to TRBJ1-1; D unclear. The CDR3 covers 15 residues. Per germline, CDR1 SGHDN and CDR2 FVKESK. Trimming removed 1 base from V and 0 bases from J, with 9 bases in between. This chain's CDR3 is CASSQVGAMNTEAFF. DNA of the CDR3: TGTGCCAGCAGCCAAGTGGGAGCGATGAACACTGAAGCTTTCTTT. The whole variable domain, filled in from reference TRBV14 and TRBJ1-1, reads EAGVTQFPSHSVIEKGQTVTLRCDPISGHDNLYWYRRVMGKEIKFLLHFVKESKQDESGMPNNRFLAERTGGTYSTLKVQPAELEDSGVYFCASSQVGAMNTEAFFGQGTRLTVV.

V gene TRBV11-2 combines with J gene TRBJ1-1; no clear D. The germline CDR1 and CDR2 sequences are SGHAT and FQNNGV. CDR3 length: 15 residues. The V end lost 5 bases, the J end lost 3 bases, and 16 bases lay between the germline ends. DNA for the CDR3: TGTGCCAGCAGCCCCTATACCGCCGCGGACACTGAAGCTTTCTTT. Its translation is CASSPYTAADTEAFF.

This clonotype has ten or more counts. V gene TRBV5-6 combines with J gene TRBJ1-1; TRBD1 matches 10 bases. The CDR3 is made up of 14 amino acids. Germline-derived CDR1 and CDR2 are SGHDT and YYEEEE. V shed 2 bases and J 10 bases; nucleotides not matched to a gene: 8. CDR3 nucleotides: TGTGCCAGCAGCTTAGACAGGGGGCACGGCGGAGCTTTCTTT. Protein: CASSLDRGHGGAFF.

This clonotype was seen at least ten times. J is TRBJ2-7 and V is TRBV7-6; possible D gene TRBD2, 5 bases. Germline CDR1 and CDR2: SGHVS and FNYEAQ. V was trimmed by 5 bases and J by 0 bases, leaving 17 bases between them. The length of the CDR3 is 16 residues. CDR3 coding DNA: TGTGCCAGCAGCCCCCGGGCGGGTAAGAGCTCCTACGAGCAGTACTTC. This translates into CASSPRAGKSSYEQYF.

The chain recombines TRBV6-5 with TRBJ1-1, with 7 bases lining up with TRBD1. The CDR3 runs to 14 residues. The junction had 9 bases not matched to a gene; V was cut back by 6 bases and J by 5 bases. Germline loops: CDR1 MNHEY, CDR2 SVGAGI. The CDR3: CASRPTGTITEAFF. CDR3 in DNA: TGTGCCAGCAGGCCGACAGGGACGATAACTGAAGCTTTCTTT.

This clonotype was detected ten times or more. The J gene is TRBJ2-5, the V gene TRBV24-1, with a weak D call TRBD1 (5 bases). With 5 bases removed from V and 5 bases from J, the gap between germline ends came to 14 bases. The CDR3 is 14 amino acids. CDR1 is KGHDR, CDR2 SFDVKD, per germline. DNA for the CDR3: TGTGCCACCAGTGGCAATGGACACCGGGAGACCCAGTACTTC. It is translated as CATSGNGHRETQYF.

This clonotype was detected ten times or more. The chain links TRBV18 to TRBJ1-3; 9 bases fit TRBD1. J gave up 7 bases and V 1 base, and 5 bases lay outside the gene matches. Per the germline V gene, CDR1 is KGHSH and CDR2 is LQKENI. The CDR3 totals 15 residues. The CDR3 coding sequence is TGTGCCAGCTCACCACTTTGGACAGGGGACAACACCATATATTTT. It is translated as CASSPLWTGDNTIYF. Combining the CDR3 with reference TRBV18 and TRBJ1-3 gives the whole variable domain NAGVMQNPRHLVRRRGQEARLRCSPMKGHSHVYWYRQLPEEGLKFMVYLQKENIIDESGMPKERFSAEFPKEGPSILRIQQVVRGDSAAYFCASSPLWTGDNTIYFGEGSWLTVV.

There are many counts of this clonotype. The J gene is TRBJ2-3, the V gene TRBV7-9; 9 bases align to TRBD2. This CDR3 contains 19 residues. Trimming cost V 6 bases and J 1 base; bases outside gene matches: 17. CDR1 and CDR2 (germline): SEHNR, FQNEAQ (reference sequence). The CDR3 nucleotides read TGTGCCAGCAGATTCTCGTTTGCGGGAGGGCCGCTCCGCACAGATACGCAGTATTTT. Protein sequence: CASRFSFAGGPLRTDTQYF.

The rearrangement joins TRBV5-6 to TRBJ2-7; 7 nucleotides match TRBD1. The CDR3 consists of 15 residues. Trimming at V came to 2 bases and at J to 3 bases, leaving 8 bases not matched to a gene. Germline V gene data show CDR1 as SGHDT and CDR2 as YYEEEE. CDR3 bases: TGTGCCAGCAGCTTACTCAGGGCAGGGGGCTACGAGCAGTACTTC. Its translation: CASSLLRAGGYEQYF.

This clonotype was detected a few times. This sequence joins TRBV3-1 and TRBJ2-5; D remains unclear. CDR3 length: 13 amino acids. V gave up 3 bases and J gave up 1 base, with 6 bases separating them. Germline CDR1 and CDR2: LGHDT and YNNKEL (reference sequence). In DNA, the CDR3 is TGTGCCAGCAGCCAGGGGTTCCAAGAGACCCAGTACTTC. It specifies CASSQGFQETQYF.

This clonotype was found a few times. The chain recombines TRBV12-3 or TRBV12-4 with TRBJ1-6; 8 bases are a match to TRBD1. The J segment lost 10 bases and the V segment lost 6 bases, leaving 8 bases of the junction unmatched. The length of the CDR3 is 14 residues. The CDR3 loop reads CASSSGQGGSPLHF. The CDR3 DNA reads TGTGCCAGCAGCTCAGGACAGGGAGGATCACCCCTCCACTTT.

A few counts support this clonotype. The chain is built from TRBV6-5 and TRBJ2-2; 8 nucleotides match TRBD2. V lost 7 bases and J lost 6; bases outside the gene matches: 4. This CDR3 region has 13 residues. In germline, CDR1 is MNHEY, CDR2 SVGAGI. Here the CDR3 reads CASKDGRAGELFF. CDR3 DNA: TGTGCCAGCAAGGACGGGAGGGCCGGGGAGCTGTTTTTT.

This clonotype has a count of ten or more. V usage is TRBV6-5 and J usage is TRBJ1-2; TRBD1 is a possible D gene (5 bases). This CDR3 is built from 15 residues. Trimming took off 4 bases at V and 4 bases at J, with 16 bases between the two ends. Germline lookup yields CDR1 MNHEY and CDR2 SVGAGI. The CDR3 loop reads CASSSRQPYPYGYTF. The CDR3 DNA reads TGTGCCAGCAGTTCAAGACAGCCATACCCCTATGGCTACACCTTC.

The rearrangement joins TRBV7-6 to TRBJ2-1, with 14 nucleotides matching TRBD2. The V segment lost 5 bases and the J segment 7 bases; nucleotides outside the gene matches: 4. The CDR3 extends over 15 amino acids. Per germline, CDR1 SGHVS and CDR2 FNYEAQ. CDR3 sequence: CASSSRTSGGNEQFF. As DNA, the CDR3 is TGTGCCAGCAGCAGTCGGACTAGCGGGGGGAATGAGCAGTTCTTC. Looking up the rest from reference TRBV7-6 and TRBJ2-1 gives the full variable domain: GAGVSQSPRYKVTKRGQDVALRCDPISGHVSLYWYRQALGQGPEFLTYFNYEAQQDKSGLPNDRFSAERPEGSISTLTIQRTEQRDSAMYRCASSSRTSGGNEQFFGPGTRLTVL.

Points on this clonotype: A much larger clone sits a single nucleotide away, making a read error possible. V is TRBV29-1 and J is TRBJ1-1; the D is unclear. Germline CDR1 SQVTM, CDR2 ANQGSEA. This CDR3 contains 11 residues. The CDR3 protein is CGVEGNTEAFF. CDR3 in DNA: TGCGGCGTCGAGGGGAACACTGAAGCTTTCTTT.

The CDR3 DNA sequence: TGCAGCGTTGAAGCCCTGGGGGAACCCCAAGAGACCCAGTACTTC. This gives the protein CSVEALGEPQETQYF. The chain combines TRBV29-1 with TRBJ2-5, with D possibly called TRBD1 or TRBD2 (5 bases each). Per the germline V gene, CDR1 is SQVTM and CDR2 is ANQGSEA. Trimming removed 1 base from V and 1 base from J, with 13 bases in between. The CDR3 consists of 15 residues.

The sample holds a few counts of this clonotype. The gene calls are TRBV18 and TRBJ1-2, with D perhaps matching TRBD1 (6 bases). CDR1 is KGHSH, CDR2 LQKENI, per germline. The V and J ends lost 3 bases and 2 bases respectively, with 16 bases between them. This CDR3 has 16 amino acids. This chain's CDR3 is CASSPRRGGSNYGYTF. CDR3 bases: TGTGCCAGCTCACCGAGGAGGGGGGGATCAAACTATGGCTACACCTTC.

In this sample, this clonotype turned up a few times. The CDR3 coding sequence is TGCGCCAGCAGCCCCTGGACAACTTCCACAGATACGCAGTATTTT. Protein product: CASSPWTTSTDTQYF. This sequence joins TRBV5-1 and TRBJ2-3; maybe TRBD1 (5 bases). Germline CDR1 and CDR2: SGHRS and YFSETQ. V gave up 4 bases and J gave up 2 bases, with 14 bases separating them. The CDR3 is 15 amino acids.

This clonotype was observed at least ten times. The chain is built from TRBV2 and TRBJ1-1, with D unresolved. Per the germline V gene, CDR1 is SNHLY and CDR2 is FYNNEI. The CDR3 has 14 residues. The ends were cut back, 6 bases at V and 0 bases at J, with 11 bases in the middle. CDR3 sequence (DNA): TGTGCCAGCAGCGATGACTGGATGAACACTGAAGCTTTCTTT. Its translation is CASSDDWMNTEAFF.

This clonotype was observed many times. V is TRBV7-2 and J is TRBJ2-1; D unresolved. Trimming shortened V by 3 bases and J by 9 bases, and 9 bases separated the two germline ends. The CDR3 length is 12 residues. CDR1 SGHTA and CDR2 FQGNSA come from the germline V gene. The CDR3 DNA sequence: TGTGCCAGCAGCTTTCTGCCTGGTGAGCAGTTCTTC. Encoded protein: CASSFLPGEQFF.

In its sample, this clonotype was seen a few times. The chain joins TRBV20-1 to TRBJ1-2, with D hard to call. Germline V CDR1 and CDR2: DFQATT, SNEGSKA (reference sequence). Deletions cut 0 bases from V and 6 bases from J, with 17 bases between. This CDR3 has 15 amino acids. The CDR3 region is CSARDGRFISDGYTF. CDR3 DNA sequence: TGCAGTGCTAGAGATGGCAGGTTCATATCGGATGGCTACACCTTC.

This chain links TRBV11-2 with TRBJ2-7; D gene unclear. The germline gives CDR1 SGHAT, CDR2 FQNNGV. This CDR3 spans 12 amino acids. The V end was cut by 5 bases, the J end by 7 bases, with 12 bases between. This CDR3 reads CASSPTTREQYF. CDR3 coding DNA: TGTGCCAGCAGCCCCACAACGCGGGAGCAGTACTTC.

V and J are TRBV19 and TRBJ1-1; 9 nucleotides align to TRBD1. CDR3 length equals 13 residues. Germline values: CDR1 LNHDA, CDR2 SQIVND (reference sequence). Trimming removed 9 bases from V and 10 bases from J; junction bases left unmatched: 12. The CDR3 sequence is CASHPRDRERAFF. Here the CDR3 DNA reads TGTGCCAGCCACCCCCGGGACAGGGAAAGAGCTTTCTTT.

This clonotype was seen ten or more times. The CDR3 carries no conserved terminal phenylalanine or tryptophan, so it likely arises from a read error. The V gene is TRBV7-3, the J gene TRBJ2-6; D possibly uses TRBD1 or TRBD2 (6 bases each). The CDR3 runs to 16 residues. Trimming pared 5 bases from V and 2 bases from J, leaving 13 bases between. The V gene's germline CDR1 is SGHTA and CDR2 FQGTGA. CDR3 in amino acids: CASSGGQPTGANVLTS. The DNA for the CDR3 is TGTGCCAGCAGCGGGGGGCAGCCTACTGGGGCCAACGTCCTGACTTCC.

V gene TRBV10-2 combines with J gene TRBJ2-7; 9 bases are a match to TRBD2. Germline values: CDR1 WSHSY, CDR2 SAAADI. The ends lost 6 bases at V and 6 bases at J; junction bases unmatched: 9. CDR3 length equals 14 residues. CDR3 sequence (DNA): TGCGCCAGCAGCCCCGATAAAGCGGGGGGCGAGCAGTACTTC. This gives the protein CASSPDKAGGEQYF.

This clonotype came up a few times. The chain carries TRBV20-1 and TRBJ1-5; maybe TRBD1 (5 bases). This CDR3 contains 14 residues. Germline assignment: CDR1 DFQATT and CDR2 SNEGSKA (reference sequence). V lost 6 bases, J lost 2 bases, and 14 bases lay in between. CDR3 region: CSAPGPIGNQPQHF. The CDR3 DNA reads TGCAGTGCCCCGGGGCCAATCGGCAATCAGCCCCAGCATTTT.

V gene TRBV7-8 combines with J gene TRBJ1-1; weak D call: TRBD1 (5 bases). The germline gives CDR1 SGHVS, CDR2 FQNEAQ. The CDR3 consists of 13 residues. Trimming cost V 2 bases and J 8 bases, with 12 bases left between them. The CDR3 coding sequence is TGTGCCAGCAGCTTACCTCCGGGACTCGAAGCTTTCTTT. This gives the protein CASSLPPGLEAFF.

This chain links TRBV9 with TRBJ1-1; 11 nucleotides match TRBD1. CDR1 is SGDLS and CDR2 is YYNGEE in the germline V gene. The CDR3 consists of 16 residues. Unmatched junction bases numbered 11, after V lost 6 bases and J lost 4 bases. CDR3 DNA: TGTGCCAGCACCCCCGGACAGGGGGCTGGGATCACTGAAGCTTTCTTT. Its translation: CASTPGQGAGITEAFF. Looking up the rest from reference TRBV9 and TRBJ1-1 gives the full variable domain: DSGVTQTPKHLITATGQRVTLRCSPRSGDLSVYWYQQSLDQGLQFLIQYYNGEERAKGNILERFSAQQFPDLHSELNLSSLELGDSALYFCASTPGQGAGITEAFFGQGTRLTVV.

This clonotype was seen at least ten times. The chain couples TRBV5-1 to TRBJ2-2, with 11 bases that match TRBD1. Germline V lookup: CDR1 SGHRS, CDR2 YFSETQ. With 4 bases clipped from V and 7 bases from J, the junction kept 6 bases outside the gene matches. The CDR3 contains 15 residues. The CDR3 bases are TGCGCCAGCAGCCCCGGACAGGGGGCCGGCGGGGAGCTGTTTTTT. This codes for CASSPGQGAGGELFF. The whole variable domain, filled in from reference TRBV5-1 and TRBJ2-2, reads KAGVTQTPRYLIKTRGQQVTLSCSPISGHRSVSWYQQTPGQGLQFLFEYFSETQRNKGNFPGRFSGRQFSNSRSEMNVSTLELGDSALYLCASSPGQGAGGELFFGEGSRLTVL.